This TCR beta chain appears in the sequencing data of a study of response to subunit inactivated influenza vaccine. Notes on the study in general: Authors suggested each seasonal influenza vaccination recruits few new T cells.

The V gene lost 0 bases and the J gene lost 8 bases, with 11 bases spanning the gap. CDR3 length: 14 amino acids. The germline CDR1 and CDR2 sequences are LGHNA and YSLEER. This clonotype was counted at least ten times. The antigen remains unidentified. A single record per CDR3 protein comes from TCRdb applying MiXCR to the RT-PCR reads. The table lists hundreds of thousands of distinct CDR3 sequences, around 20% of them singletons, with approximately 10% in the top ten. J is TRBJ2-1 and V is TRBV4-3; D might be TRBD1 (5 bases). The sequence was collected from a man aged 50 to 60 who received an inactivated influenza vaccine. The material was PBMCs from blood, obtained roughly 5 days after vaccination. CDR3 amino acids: CASSQEGVRHEQFF. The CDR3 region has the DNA TGCGCCAGCAGCCAAGAAGGGGTTCGGCATGAGCAGTTCTTC.